This T cell receptor beta chain was identified in a study of tumor and adjacent non-tumor tissue in lung cancer. CDR1 and CDR2 from the germline V gene are SGHNT and YENEEA. This CDR3 has 16 residues. Three rounds of nested PCR, following a modified ARM-PCR protocol, produced the TCRbeta library. TCRdb itself ran the multiplex PCR reads through MiXCR, one entry per CDR3 protein. The repertoire holds under 150,000 distinct CDR3 sequences, around 66% seen once, with 15% to 20% in the top ten. As for this clonotype: An end of the junction differs from the germline gene, which may be a read error.

No cell sorting was done before RNA was extracted from the tissue. Sequenced material: lung tumor tissue. The chain couples TRBV11-3 to TRBJ2-1; weak D call: TRBD2 (7 bases). The receptor's source is a man between 60 and 70 years old with small cell lung cancer. The DNA of the CDR3 is TGTGCCAGCAACCACGGTTGGGGGGAGGGGGACAATAAGCAGTTCTTC. This encodes CASNHGWGEGDNKQFF.